Presented here are 19 T cell receptor beta chains from one specimen sequenced in a study of T cell responses to AZD1222 COVID-19 vaccine. Produced via immunoSEQ multiplex PCR; TCRdb's table is partial and in-frame only. Altogether about 180,000 clones are present, 85% to 90% being singletons, with the ten largest covering 11%. Sequences were derived from peripheral blood, sampled 28 days after the second AZD1222 dose. Source of these receptors: an adult who received the AZD1222 COVID-19 vaccine.

The J gene is TRBJ2-1, the V gene TRBV15, with 8 nucleotides matching TRBD1. Trimming cost V 1 base and J 6 bases; bases outside gene matches: 8. Germline CDR1 and CDR2: LNHNV and YYDKDF (reference sequence). The CDR3 loop spans 16 amino acids. This chain's CDR3 is CATSRATRTGTNEQFF. CDR3 coding DNA: TGTGCCACCAGCAGAGCGACCCGGACAGGGACCAATGAGCAGTTCTTC.

The V gene is TRBV19, the J gene TRBJ2-3; the match to TRBD1 covers 8 bases. The CDR3 consists of 14 residues. CDR1 and CDR2 from the germline V gene are LNHDA and SQIVND (reference sequence). Trimming removed 6 bases from V and 6 bases from J; junction bases left unmatched: 8. The CDR3 is CASSVQGARDTQYF. Here the CDR3 DNA reads TGTGCCAGTAGCGTCCAGGGGGCAAGGGATACGCAGTATTTT.

This chain links TRBV5-1 with TRBJ1-1, with D possibly matching TRBD1 (5 bases). V was pared by 0 bases and J by 0 bases, with 15 bases between. The CDR3 length is 17 residues. Germline V lookup: CDR1 SGHRS, CDR2 YFSETQ. CDR3 in DNA: TGCGCCAGCAGCTTGGAAGCAGGGTTTGTACTGAACACTGAAGCTTTCTTT. Amino acid sequence: CASSLEAGFVLNTEAFF.

This chain joins TRBV18 and TRBJ2-3, with 10 bases aligning to TRBD1. This CDR3 contains 18 residues. V lost 1 base to trimming and J lost 2 bases; unmatched junction nucleotides: 9. CDR1 and CDR2 from the germline V gene are KGHSH and LQKENI. The CDR3 spells CASSPQYRDRGTTDTQYF. The CDR3 DNA reads TGTGCCAGCTCACCACAGTATAGGGACAGGGGAACCACAGATACGCAGTATTTT.

The chain employs TRBV15 and TRBJ2-7; no definite D call. Germline V lookup: CDR1 LNHNV, CDR2 YYDKDF (reference sequence). V lost 0 bases and J 3 bases, leaving 9 bases between the germline ends. The CDR3 consists of 14 residues. CDR3 in amino acids: CATSRDLAVYEQYF. CDR3 bases: TGTGCCACCAGCAGAGATTTGGCAGTCTACGAGCAGTACTTC.

V is TRBV27 and J is TRBJ1-2; the D gene is possibly TRBD1 (5 bases). V shed 6 bases and J shed 4 bases, with 15 bases lying between them. The V gene's germline CDR1 is MNHEY and CDR2 SMNVEV (reference sequence). CDR3 length: 14 amino acids. The CDR3 sequence: CASREGGAVYGYTF. The CDR3, as DNA: TGTGCCAGCAGGGAGGGAGGGGCCGTCTATGGCTACACCTTC.

The chain links TRBV3-1 (or the pseudogene TRBV3-2) to TRBJ2-7; 8 bases fit TRBD2. V was pared by 5 bases and J by 3 bases, with 6 bases of the junction left unmatched. The CDR3 covers 14 residues. Germline V lookup: CDR1 LGHDT, CDR2 YNNKEL (reference sequence). The chain's CDR3 is CASSISGGLYEQYF. The CDR3 DNA follows: TGTGCCAGCAGCATAAGCGGGGGCCTCTACGAGCAGTACTTC.

The V call is TRBV5-1, the J call TRBJ1-2, with D perhaps matching TRBD1 (6 bases). V dropped 0 bases and J dropped 8 bases, with 14 bases sitting between them. CDR3 length equals 14 residues. The germline gives CDR1 SGHRS, CDR2 YFSETQ. CDR3 sequence: CASSLEGGQGGYTF. The CDR3 nucleotides are TGCGCCAGCAGCTTGGAAGGGGGGCAGGGAGGCTACACCTTC.

There are a few counts of this clone. The CDR3 reads CASSQAPPGVYEQYF. CDR3 nucleotides: TGTGCCAGCAGCCAAGCTCCGCCAGGGGTCTACGAGCAGTACTTC. The chain joins TRBV3-1 (or the pseudogene TRBV3-2) to TRBJ2-7, with D possibly being TRBD1 (6 bases). Trimming removed 1 base at V and 3 bases at J, with 13 bases between. The germline gives CDR1 LGHDT, CDR2 YNNKEL (reference sequence). This CDR3 has 15 residues.

The rearrangement uses TRBV20-1 and TRBJ2-1; tentatively, D is TRBD1 or TRBD2 (5 bases each). This CDR3 has 11 amino acids. V gave up 3 bases and J gave up 9 bases, with 9 bases separating them. CDR1 is DFQATT, CDR2 SNEGSKA, per germline (reference sequence). The DNA for the CDR3 is TGCAGTGCTAGGGTGGGGACTGAGCAGTTCTTC. Translation gives CSARVGTEQFF.

The rearrangement joins TRBV25-1 to TRBJ1-3; TRBD1 might be the D (6 bases). Germline V CDR1 and CDR2: MGHDK, SYGVNS. This CDR3 is built from 16 residues. V shed 4 bases and J shed 3 bases, with 16 bases lying between them. DNA for the CDR3: TGTGCCAGCAGTGGCGCCTCGGGGGCGTTTGGAAACACCATATATTTT. It yields the protein CASSGASGAFGNTIYF. The full variable domain, in which reference TRBV25-1 and TRBJ1-3 provide the parts outside the CDR3, is EADIYQTPRYLVIGTGKKITLECSQTMGHDKMYWYQQDPGMELHLIHYSYGVNSTEKGDLSSESTVSRIRTEHFPLTLESARPSHTSQYLCASSGASGAFGNTIYFGEGSWLTVV.

The chain is built from TRBV6-5 and TRBJ2-7; 10 nucleotides align to TRBD1. Germline trimming cut 6 bases from V and 6 bases from J; bases unmatched to any gene: 5. Germline V gives CDR1 MNHEY, CDR2 SVGAGI. The CDR3 totals 13 residues. CDR3 nucleotide sequence: TGTGCCAGCAGGGGGACAGGGGTGGGCGAGCAGTACTTC. This codes for CASRGTGVGEQYF.

This clone was observed a handful of times. The chain couples TRBV2 to TRBJ1-2, with a possible D match to TRBD1 (5 bases). V lost 6 bases to trimming and J lost 5 bases, with 10 bases between them. Germline CDR1 is SNHLY and CDR2 is FYNNEI. The CDR3 is 12 residues long. The CDR3 region has the DNA TGTGCCAGCAGCAGGGTCGGGTATGGCTACACCTTC. Translation: CASSRVGYGYTF.

The chain carries TRBV29-1 and TRBJ2-7, with D perhaps matching TRBD2 (7 bases). Trimming cost V 4 bases and J 2 bases, with 15 bases left between them. The CDR3 is 14 residues long. Germline lookup yields CDR1 SQVTM and CDR2 ANQGSEA. The CDR3 reads CSVAFREGAYEQYF. The CDR3 DNA follows: TGCAGCGTTGCCTTCAGGGAGGGGGCCTACGAGCAGTACTTC.

J is TRBJ1-2 and V is TRBV15; maybe TRBD1 (5 bases). Trimming left V 7 bases short and J 4 bases short, with 13 bases between. This CDR3 is 13 amino acids long. Germline CDR1 reads LNHNV; CDR2 reads YYDKDF (reference sequence). CDR3 sequence: CATTNGAGYGYTF. As DNA, the CDR3 is TGTGCCACCACTAACGGGGCGGGCTATGGCTACACCTTC.

This chain uses TRBV5-4 with TRBJ2-5; D possibly matches TRBD1 or TRBD2 (6 bases each). The CDR3 is 15 amino acids. V was clipped by 4 bases and J by 5 bases, with 18 bases between them. Germline V lookup: CDR1 SGHNT, CDR2 YYREEE (reference sequence). CDR3 residues: CASSVVRGRVETQYF. In DNA form, the CDR3 reads TGTGCCAGCAGCGTTGTCCGGGGGCGCGTGGAGACCCAGTACTTC.

The chain recombines TRBV6-5 with TRBJ2-7, with D maybe TRBD1 (6 bases). The germline V gene has CDR1 MNHEY and CDR2 SVGAGI. Trimming shortened V by 3 bases and J by 3 bases, and 12 bases separated the two germline ends. CDR3 length: 14 residues. The CDR3 region has the DNA TGTGCCAGCAGTTATCGGCAGGGGTACTACGAGCAGTACTTC. This codes for CASSYRQGYYEQYF.

V gene TRBV10-3 combines with J gene TRBJ2-2; the match to TRBD1 covers 8 bases. The CDR3 spans 15 residues. CDR1 and CDR2 from the germline V gene are ENHRY and SYGVKD. V trimming: 6 bases; J trimming: 7 bases; junction bases outside the gene matches: 10. CDR3 bases: TGTGCCATCAGGGGCGGACAGGGTTATATCGGGGAGCTGTTTTTT. Protein sequence: CAIRGGQGYIGELFF.

This clone appeared once. The chain uses TRBV6-2 or TRBV6-3 and TRBJ1-5; possibly TRBD1 for D (5 bases). This CDR3 region has 15 residues. CDR1 and CDR2 (germline): MNHEY, SVGEGT. V shed 5 bases and J shed 0 bases, with 11 bases lying between them. This chain's CDR3 is CASSTWGRSNQPQHF. CDR3 DNA: TGTGCCAGCAGTACGTGGGGCCGTAGCAATCAGCCCCAGCATTTT.